This TCR beta chain came from a study of T cells in Graves' hyperthyroidism and ophthalmopathy. In the study overall: Before any treatment, at initial diagnosis, peripheral blood was collected. Study-wide results and limits: Ophthalmopathy and stable hyperthyroidism were separated by a 13 V-J model. Most clonotypes expanded in the thyroid (above 0.001) were also present in blood.

RNA transcripts yielded amplified TCR beta CDR3 regions. The HTBI primer set was used in a first-round RT-PCR of the TCR CDR3. From the multiplex PCR reads, TCRdb called clonotypes with MiXCR, one entry per CDR3 protein. The sample holds some 370,000 distinct CDR3 sequences, around an eighth seen once. Duration under 3 months, a NOSPECS grade of at least 4, and a Clinical Activity Score of at least 3 characterized the ophthalmopathy patients. Germline lookup yields CDR1 MNHEY and CDR2 SMNVEV (reference sequence). CDR3 length equals 15 residues. V was trimmed by 2 bases and J by 2 bases, leaving 10 bases between them. In regard to this clonotype: Its antigen is unknown.

The rearrangement links TRBV27 to TRBJ1-5; no firm D call. The sequence was obtained from a man in his fifties with Graves' ophthalmopathy. The sequencing input was blood. The CDR3 region is CASSLVGLGNQPQHF. In DNA form, the CDR3 reads TGTGCCAGCAGTTTAGTGGGATTGGGCAATCAGCCCCAGCATTTT.